This T cell receptor beta chain was obtained from a study of blood T cell repertoires in COVID-19. Study summary: Material from acute and convalescent COVID-19 was sourced from the United States, Italy and Spain.

The CDR3 sequence is 14 residues long. Germline V gene sequence: CDR1 SQVTM, CDR2 ANQGSEA. The V segment lost 4 bases and the J segment 8 bases; nucleotides outside the gene matches: 6. The participants were between about 18 and 90 years old and came from 20 to 30 US areas. Cohort allocation depended upon clinical history that participants reported. The method was immunoSEQ multiplex PCR; TCRdb's version includes in-frame clones alone and lacks a portion of them. The table records over 110,000 clones, approximately 84% of them present only once. This chain links TRBV29-1 with TRBJ2-1; 12 bases map to TRBD2. The sequenced material came from PBMCs or T cells enriched from blood (not recorded which). The clonotype comes from a man aged 50-59 years in a cohort exposed to, infected with or recovered from COVID-19 (not recorded which). CDR3: CSVALAGGYDEQFF. CDR3 in DNA: TGCAGCGTTGCGCTAGCGGGAGGGTACGATGAGCAGTTCTTC.